The 23 T cell receptor beta chains in this list originate from one sample, sequenced in a study of T cell clonality in common variable immunodeficiency. Using immunoSEQ multiplex PCR, the repertoire was profiled, and TCRdb retains in-frame clones only, with some absent. This sample carries roughly 38,000 clones, none of them present only once. Sequencing used peripheral blood mononuclear cells. The source is a person aged 18 to 75 in good health.

This clone was observed at least ten times. Read data end 3 residues before the CDR3 end; the end is taken from the germline J gene. The chain recombines TRBV2 with TRBJ2-6, with D possibly matching TRBD1 (7 bases). The CDR3 sequence is 17 residues long. The germline V gene encodes CDR1 SNHLY and CDR2 FYNNEI. Trimming pared 3 bases from V and 4 bases from J, leaving 16 bases between. This CDR3 reads CASSERRGPVGANVLTF. CDR3 bases read: TGTGCCAGCAGTGAGAGGAGGGGGCCTGTAGGGGCCAACGTC.

Of note for this clone: The read comes to an end 3 residues before the CDR3 does, leaving the germline J gene to fill in the end. The chain links TRBV2 to TRBJ2-4; 7 bases are a match to TRBD1. The germline V gene has CDR1 SNHLY and CDR2 FYNNEI. The CDR3 is made up of 15 amino acids. The CDR3 here is CASSETGVANYGQYF. Partial CDR3 DNA: TGTGCCAGCAGCGAAACAGGGGTAGCTAACTATGGT.

This clone was seen repeatedly, ten times or more. The read finishes 3 residues shy of the CDR3 end, and the germline J gene is used to complete it. The V call is TRBV30, the J call TRBJ2-2, with D perhaps TRBD1 (5 bases). This CDR3 region has 16 residues. Germline CDR1 and CDR2: GTSNPN and SVGIG (reference sequence). The CDR3 region is CAWSPLLTANNEKLFF. The sequenced CDR3 bases are TGTGCCTGGAGCCCCCTTCTGACAGCGAATAATGAAAAG.

There are many counts of this clone. The read finishes 3 residues shy of the CDR3 end, and the germline J gene is used to complete it. The chain links TRBV10-3 to TRBJ2-1, with a tentative D call TRBD1 (5 bases). Trimming shortened V by 3 bases and J by 4 bases, and 7 bases separated the two germline ends. Germline CDR1 and CDR2: ENHRY and SYGVKD. The length of the CDR3 is 13 residues. CDR3 residues: CAISDGAYNEQFF. The CDR3 DNA, read in part, is TGTGCCATCAGTGATGGGGCTTACAATGAG.

A few counts support this clone. The read gets to within 3 residues of the CDR3 end, and the germline J gene fills in the rest. The chain links TRBV6-1 to TRBJ1-2, with 8 bases fitting TRBD1. The CDR3 sequence is 16 residues long. CDR1 is MNHNS and CDR2 is SASEGT in the germline V gene. The CDR3 DNA, read in part, is TGTGCCAGCAGTGAAGCGGAGGCAGGGGGCGGCTACGAC. It translates to CASSEAEAGGGYD. The complete CDR3 protein is CASSEAEAGGGYDYTF.

This clone came up many times. Coverage ceases 3 residues before the CDR3 finishes, and the germline J gene fills in the end. The chain uses TRBV5-1 and TRBJ2-5, with D perhaps matching TRBD1 (6 bases). CDR1 and CDR2 (germline): SGHRS, YFSETQ. CDR3 length equals 15 residues. Trimming removed 4 bases from V and 3 bases from J, with 16 bases in between. CDR3 region: CASSVGDRTEETQYF. The sequenced part of the CDR3 DNA is TGCGCCAGCAGCGTCGGCGACAGGACAGAAGAGACC.

Comments on this clone: The read halts 3 residues ahead of the CDR3 end, with the missing end drawn from the germline J gene. The chain has TRBV5-1 and TRBJ2-5, with 7 bases aligning to TRBD2. The V gene's germline CDR1 is SGHRS and CDR2 YFSETQ. With 9 bases clipped from V and 2 bases from J, the junction kept 10 bases outside the gene matches. The CDR3 consists of 14 residues. The covered CDR3 bases are TGCGCCACCCGGCGGAGCGGGACGCAAGAGACC. Translating gives CATRRSGTQET. The entire CDR3 is CATRRSGTQETQYF.

In its sample, this clone was seen a few times. The CDR3 end lies 3 residues beyond the end of the read and is filled in from the germline J gene. V and J are TRBV20-1 and TRBJ2-3, with 9 bases lining up with TRBD1. The CDR3 extends over 17 amino acids. Looked up from germline, CDR1 is DFQATT and CDR2 is SNEGSKA (reference sequence). Here the CDR3 reads CSASRPTGGDSNQPQYF. Incomplete CDR3 DNA: TGCAGTGCTAGCCGACCGACAGGGGGAGATAGCAATCAGCCG.

CDR3 bases read: TGTGCCAGCAGTTACACTAAACAGGGGAATAGCAATCAGCCG. This gives the protein CASSYTKQGNSNQP. The complete CDR3 protein is CASSYTKQGNSNQPQYF. The gene calls are TRBV6-2 or TRBV6-3 and TRBJ2-3; 7 nucleotides line up with TRBD1. The CDR3 extends 3 residues past the end of the read, so its final part is completed from the germline J gene. Per the germline V gene, CDR1 is MNHEY and CDR2 is SVGEGT. This CDR3 is built from 17 residues.

This clone was seen repeatedly, ten times or more. The read stops 3 residues short of the end of the CDR3; the missing end is completed from the germline J gene. This chain links TRBV5-1 with TRBJ2-1; no reliable D call. Germline V gene sequence: CDR1 SGHRS, CDR2 YFSETQ. The V end was cut by 0 bases, the J end by 7 bases, with 11 bases between. The CDR3 spans 14 residues. The CDR3 spells CASSLGSRLNEQFF. CDR3 bases read: TGCGCCAGCAGCTTGGGTAGTCGCCTGAATGAG.

This clone came up many times. The read ends 3 residues shy of where the CDR3 ends; the end is completed using the germline J gene. This chain uses TRBV29-1 with TRBJ2-2, with 7 bases fitting TRBD1. Germline V gene lookup returns CDR1 SQVTM and CDR2 ANQGSEA. The V and J ends lost 5 bases and 6 bases, in that order; junction bases with no gene match: 9. The CDR3 has 14 amino acids. The CDR3 bases that were read are TGCAGCGTTCAGGACAGGAGAAAGGCCGGGGAG. The encoded protein is CSVQDRRKAGE. The full-length CDR3 reads as CSVQDRRKAGELFF.

A remark on this clone: The read falls 3 residues short of the CDR3 end, and the missing part is taken from the germline J gene. The genes are TRBV7-9 and TRBJ2-2, with no clear D. CDR3 length equals 12 residues. The germline V gene encodes CDR1 SEHNR and CDR2 FQNEAQ (reference sequence). The CDR3 sequence: CASSWANEKLFF. CDR3 bases read: TGTGCCAGCAGCTGGGCAAATGAAAAG. The full variable domain, completed using reference TRBV7-9 and TRBJ2-2, is DTGVSQNPRHKITKRGQNVTFRCDPISEHNRLYWYRQTLGQGPEFLTYFQNEAQLEKSRLLSDRFSAERPKGSFSTLEIQRTEQGDSAMYLCASSWANEKLFFGEGSRLTVL.

This clone was seen many times. The read terminates 3 residues ahead of where the CDR3 ends, so the germline J gene completes it. The gene calls are TRBV12-3 or TRBV12-4 and TRBJ1-6; no firm D call. Trimming took off 2 bases at V and 7 bases at J, with 9 bases between the two ends. The CDR3 runs to 14 residues. The part of the CDR3 DNA that was read is TGTGCCAGCAGTTTATTGCAGTTAAATTCACCC. Translated, it gives CASSLLQLNSP. The entire CDR3 is CASSLLQLNSPLHF.

Remarks on this clone: The read halts 3 residues ahead of the CDR3 end, with the missing end drawn from the germline J gene. The chain employs TRBV30 and TRBJ1-1; TRBD1 is a possible D gene (5 bases). The CDR3 totals 13 residues. Per the germline V gene, CDR1 is GTSNPN and CDR2 is SVGIG (reference sequence). Incomplete CDR3 DNA: TGTGCCTGGAGTAAGGGGATTTGGGAGACC. Its translation is CAWSKGIWET. The full CDR3 protein reads CAWSKGIWETAFF.

This clone was picked up many times. The read terminates 3 residues ahead of where the CDR3 ends, so the germline J gene completes it. The chain combines TRBV6-4 with TRBJ2-3, with D possibly matching TRBD1 (5 bases). This CDR3 has 15 residues. From germline, CDR1 is MRHNA and CDR2 SNTAGT. The covered CDR3 bases are TGTGCCAGCAGTGAGGCAGGACAATACTGGAAGACG. It encodes CASSEAGQYWKT. The entire CDR3 reads CASSEAGQYWKTQYF.

This clone was picked up many times. The read finishes 3 residues shy of the CDR3 end, and the germline J gene is used to complete it. This chain joins TRBV11-3 and TRBJ2-5, with a weak D call TRBD1 (5 bases). CDR1 and CDR2 (germline): SGHNT, YENEEA. The CDR3 length is 15 residues. Between the trimmed V and J ends, which lost 1 base and 3 bases, there was a span of 12 bases. The CDR3 protein is CASSLGTGREETQYF. Incomplete CDR3 DNA: TGTGCCAGCAGCTTAGGGACGGGCAGGGAAGAGACC.

Many counts were recorded for this clone. The CDR3 end lies 3 residues beyond the end of the read and is filled in from the germline J gene. The chain links TRBV19 to TRBJ2-7; either TRBD1 or TRBD2 may supply D (5 bases each). Germline V gene sequence: CDR1 LNHDA, CDR2 SQIVND (reference sequence). The CDR3 consists of 14 residues. Between the trimmed V and J ends, which lost 4 bases and 3 bases, there was a span of 13 bases. The chain's CDR3 is CASSTRESRYEQYF. CDR3 DNA, as far as it was read: TGTGCCAGTAGTACCAGGGAGTCCCGCTACGAG.

This clone was recorded many times. The read terminates 3 residues ahead of where the CDR3 ends, so the germline J gene completes it. V and J are TRBV5-1 and TRBJ1-2, with TRBD1 matching 7 bases. Germline CDR1 SGHRS, CDR2 YFSETQ. V lost 3 bases and J lost 5; bases outside the gene matches: 7. This CDR3 has 14 amino acids. The CDR3 bases that were read are TGCGCCAGCAGCTCCTTCGACAGGGCATATGGC. This translates into CASSSFDRAYG. The entire CDR3 reads CASSSFDRAYGYTF.

This clone occurred many times. The DNA ends 3 residues before the CDR3 does, and the rest of the CDR3 is filled in from the germline J gene. V and J are TRBV30 and TRBJ1-1; no reliable D call. The V end lost 2 bases, the J end lost 1 base, and 5 bases lay between the germline ends. In germline, CDR1 is GTSNPN, CDR2 SVGIG (reference sequence). CDR3 length: 12 amino acids. CDR3 bases read: TGTGCCTGGAGTCCCGGGAACACTGAA. Its protein is CAWSPGNTE. The whole CDR3 sequence reads CAWSPGNTEAFF.

This clone was recorded at least ten times. The read comes to an end 3 residues before the CDR3 does, leaving the germline J gene to fill in the end. This chain links TRBV5-4 with TRBJ2-5, with a possible D match to TRBD2 (5 bases). In germline, CDR1 is SGHNT, CDR2 YYREEE (reference sequence). The CDR3 is made up of 13 amino acids. V was trimmed by 0 bases and J by 2 bases, leaving 5 bases between them. The CDR3 is CASSLGGQETQYF. The CDR3 DNA, read in part, is TGTGCCAGCAGCTTGGGAGGGCAAGAGACC.

The sample holds many counts of this clone. The read terminates 3 residues before the CDR3 end, so the remaining end is supplied by the germline J gene. This chain uses TRBV29-1 with TRBJ2-2, with 11 bases lining up with TRBD2. CDR3 size: 15 residues. Germline V gives CDR1 SQVTM, CDR2 ANQGSEA. Germline trimming cut 6 bases from V and 5 bases from J; bases unmatched to any gene: 8. Incomplete CDR3 DNA: TGCAGCGTGGGCCTTGGACTAGCGGGTACCGGGGAG. Protein sequence: CSVGLGLAGTGE. The whole CDR3 region reads CSVGLGLAGTGELFF.

This clone was counted only a few times. The CDR3 end lies 3 residues beyond the end of the read and is filled in from the germline J gene. The chain combines TRBV20-1 with TRBJ2-3; 8 bases agree with TRBD1. CDR1 and CDR2 (germline): DFQATT, SNEGSKA (reference sequence). The CDR3 has 17 amino acids. The CDR3: CSARVGAGGVSNQPQYF. The sequenced part of the CDR3 DNA is TGCAGTGCTAGAGTGGGAGCAGGGGGCGTGAGCAATCAGCCG.

About this clone itself: The read gets to within 3 residues of the CDR3 end, and the germline J gene fills in the rest. The chain links TRBV30 to TRBJ2-1; D might be TRBD1 (5 bases). The CDR3 runs to 13 residues. V was shortened by 2 bases and J by 4 bases, with 9 bases between the two germline ends. Germline lookup yields CDR1 GTSNPN and CDR2 SVGIG (reference sequence). The CDR3 here is CAWSRGTYNEQFF. The sequenced CDR3 bases are TGTGCCTGGAGTAGGGGTACTTACAATGAG.